Many counts were recorded for the clone carrying this TCR beta chain. Its antigen remains unidentified. Amplified regions were TCR beta CDR3 sequences from RNA transcripts. First-round RT-PCR with HTBI primers amplified the TCR CDR3 region. TCRdb reanalysed the multiplex PCR reads using MiXCR and keeps one entry per CDR3 protein. The table includes approximately 740,000 distinct CDR3 sequences, less than 15% detected once. This CDR3 is built from 16 residues. Germline V gives CDR1 ENHRY, CDR2 SYGVKD. Losses at the gene ends were 3 bases for V and 0 bases for J; bases not matched to a gene: 6. These data belong to a study of T cells in Graves' hyperthyroidism and ophthalmopathy. Study outcomes and limitations: It was a median approximately six months before onset that the model predicted ophthalmopathy. Most thyroid clonotypes expanded above 0.001 appeared in blood too.

This chain uses TRBV10-3 with TRBJ2-3; 7 nucleotides align to TRBD1. The clonotype was recovered from a young woman with Graves' hyperthyroidism. The sequenced material came from blood. The CDR3, as DNA: TGTGCCATCAGTGACTGGACAGGTCCTAGCACAGATACGCAGTATTTT. Protein product: CAISDWTGPSTDTQYF.